A single sample gave rise to the 10 T cell receptor beta chains below, sequenced in a study of technical replicates of blood from a few donors. Generated by immunoSEQ multiplex PCR, the TCRdb table keeps only in-frame clones and is missing some. The sample has roughly 15,000 clones; more than 70% are singletons. Input material: PBMCs. Every receptor here comes from a human donor in good health.

The chain recombines TRBV10-1 with TRBJ2-3; no definite D call. CDR3 length: 16 residues. V shed 8 bases and J shed 0 bases, with 18 bases lying between them. Germline V CDR1 and CDR2: WNHNN, SYGVQD (reference sequence). The CDR3 coding sequence is TGCGCCAGCTCCTCCCGGGTCCCGTCTAGCACAGATACGCAGTATTTT. This codes for CASSSRVPSSTDTQYF.

The chain couples TRBV6-1 to TRBJ1-5; TRBD1 matches at 11 bases. Germline V gene sequence: CDR1 MNHNS, CDR2 SASEGT. Trimming at V came to 5 bases and at J to 7 bases, leaving 7 bases not matched to a gene. CDR3 size: 15 residues. The CDR3 coding sequence is TGTGCCAGCAGTCGAGGGACAGGGGGATTACAGCCCCAGCATTTT. This codes for CASSRGTGGLQPQHF.

The rearrangement links TRBV15 to TRBJ2-3; D is possibly TRBD1 (7 bases). V shed 1 base and J shed 5 bases, with 16 bases lying between them. Germline V gene lookup returns CDR1 LNHNV and CDR2 YYDKDF (reference sequence). This CDR3 is built from 16 residues. CDR3 in amino acids: CATSRVRGQGEDTQYF. The CDR3 DNA sequence: TGTGCCACCAGCAGAGTACGGGGGCAGGGGGAAGATACGCAGTATTTT. Filled out from reference TRBV15 and TRBJ2-3, the complete variable domain reads DAMVIQNPRYQVTQFGKPVTLSCSQTLNHNVMYWYQQKSSQAPKLLFHYYDKDFNNEADTPDNFQSRRPNTSFCFLDIRSPGLGDTAMYLCATSRVRGQGEDTQYFGPGTRLTVL.

V and J are TRBV7-2 and TRBJ2-3; no definite D call. Per germline, CDR1 SGHTA and CDR2 FQGNSA. Trimming took off 2 bases at V and 4 bases at J, with 10 bases between the two ends. The CDR3 covers 14 residues. The DNA of the CDR3 is TGTGCCAGCAGCTTACGGGTTAGCCCAGATACGCAGTATTTT. Translation gives CASSLRVSPDTQYF.

The gene calls are TRBV7-8 and TRBJ2-3, with a weak D call TRBD1 (5 bases). Looked up from germline, CDR1 is SGHVS and CDR2 is FQNEAQ. There are 14 residues in the CDR3. Deletions cut 6 bases from V and 1 base from J, with 11 bases between. CDR3 region: CASRAGMGTDTQYF. The CDR3 bases are TGTGCCAGCAGGGCAGGGATGGGCACAGATACGCAGTATTTT.

The chain is built from TRBV5-1 and TRBJ2-2, with TRBD2 identical over 8 bases. CDR3 size: 16 residues. Germline assignment: CDR1 SGHRS and CDR2 YFSETQ. The V and J ends lost 5 bases and 5 bases, in that order; junction bases with no gene match: 11. This chain's CDR3 is CASSLTGTSVTGELFF. DNA for the CDR3: TGCGCCAGCAGTTTAACCGGGACTAGTGTTACCGGGGAGCTGTTTTTT.

The chain links TRBV19 to TRBJ2-7; a weak D match, TRBD2 (5 bases). The germline CDR1 and CDR2 sequences are LNHDA and SQIVND (reference sequence). The CDR3 consists of 15 residues. The V end lost 5 bases, the J end lost 3 bases, and 17 bases lay between the germline ends. CDR3 protein: CASSQMAAVIYEQYF. The DNA of the CDR3 is TGTGCCAGTAGTCAGATGGCAGCGGTGATCTACGAGCAGTACTTC.

The rearrangement links TRBV21-1 to TRBJ2-7; the DNA was not compared with TRBD1, the D call given in the table. TRBV21-1 is assigned pseudogene status. There are 12 residues in the CDR3. This chain's CDR3 is CASHRQTYEQYF. The CDR3 DNA follows: TGTGCCAGCCATCGACAAACCTACGAGCAGTACTTC.

This rearrangement joins TRBV19 to TRBJ2-3; D may be TRBD1 (5 bases). V lost 8 bases, J lost 3 bases, and 15 bases lay in between. Germline V gene sequence: CDR1 LNHDA, CDR2 SQIVND (reference sequence). The length of the CDR3 is 14 residues. The CDR3 region is CASSIQGVTDTQYF. CDR3 nucleotide sequence: TGTGCCAGTTCCATTCAGGGTGTGACAGATACGCAGTATTTT.

This chain connects TRBV5-1 to TRBJ2-2, with D tentatively TRBD1 (5 bases). Trimming stripped 3 bases from V and 6 bases from J, with 9 bases between. This CDR3 contains 13 residues. The germline V gene encodes CDR1 SGHRS and CDR2 YFSETQ. CDR3 DNA: TGCGCCAGCAGCTCTCTAGGGGCCGGGGAGCTGTTTTTT. Translating gives CASSSLGAGELFF.